The rows below give T cell receptor beta chains drawn from one sample of a study of T cell responses to AZD1222 COVID-19 vaccine. Method: immunoSEQ multiplex PCR; TCRdb's copy keeps in-frame clones and lacks some. The sample lists some 150,000 clones; about nine tenths were seen once. The material was peripheral blood, obtained on day 0 of AZD1222 vaccination. Receptors originate from an adult in good health. CDR3s include the opening cysteine and the closing phenylalanine or tryptophan. D genes are given only for firm matches. Not all rows give a size; the values are once, few, many and, for expanded clones, a class.

d_call	clone_size	v_call	j_call	cdr3_aa	cdr3_nt
NA	NA	TRBV11-3	TRBJ2-7	CASSLVGGYEQYF	TGTGCCAGCAGCTTGGTGGGGGGCTACGAGCAGTACTTC
NA	NA	TRBV6-2/TRBV6-3	TRBJ1-5	CASSFSWDKLSNQPQHF	TGTGCCAGCAGTTTTAGCTGGGACAAATTAAGCAATCAGCCCCAGCATTTT
TRBD2	NA	TRBV6-2/TRBV6-3	TRBJ2-5	CASSSSGGAVETQYF	TGTGCCAGCAGTTCCAGCGGGGGGGCCGTGGAGACCCAGTACTTC
NA	NA	TRBV12-5	TRBJ2-5	CASEDSGVETQYF	TGTGCTAGTGAAGATAGTGGGGTGGAGACCCAGTACTTC
NA	NA	TRBV5-4	TRBJ1-1	CASSLAASRDTEAFF	TGTGCCAGCAGCTTGGCGGCCAGCCGAGACACTGAAGCTTTCTTT
TRBD1	NA	TRBV7-6	TRBJ2-1	CASSAAGTGVNEQFF	TGTGCCAGCAGCGCAGCCGGGACAGGGGTTAATGAGCAGTTCTTC
TRBD1	NA	TRBV5-4	TRBJ1-5	CASSYDRGLNQPQHF	TGTGCCAGCAGCTATGACAGGGGACTCAATCAGCCCCAGCATTTT
TRBD2	once	TRBV7-3	TRBJ2-2	CASSAQSGAGVLITGELFF	TGTGCCAGCAGCGCACAATCGGGCGCGGGAGTTTTGATCACCGGGGAGCTGTTTTTT
NA	NA	TRBV4-3	TRBJ1-1	CASSQSWNTEAFF	TGCGCCAGCAGTCAAAGTTGGAACACTGAAGCTTTCTTT
NA	NA	TRBV6-6	TRBJ2-6	CASNYLGSSGANVLTF	TGTGCCAGCAACTATTTAGGGTCCTCTGGGGCCAACGTCCTGACTTTC
NA	NA	TRBV3-1/TRBV3-2	TRBJ2-5	CASSQVAGQETQYF	TGTGCCAGCAGCCAAGTGGCTGGGCAAGAGACCCAGTACTTC
NA	NA	TRBV9	TRBJ2-3	CASSVAGTDTQYF	TGTGCCAGCAGCGTAGCGGGCACAGATACGCAGTATTTT
NA	once	TRBV15	TRBJ2-5	CATSRGRSSETQYF	TGTGCCACCAGCAGAGGTCGTTCGTCAGAGACCCAGTACTTC
NA	once	TRBV14	TRBJ2-3	CASSQDRLDTQYF	TGTGCCAGCAGCCAAGATCGGCTTGATACGCAGTATTTT
NA	NA	TRBV5-1	TRBJ2-7	CASSLRSSYEQYF	TGCGCCAGCAGCTTAAGGAGCTCCTACGAGCAGTACTTC
NA	NA	TRBV9	TRBJ2-7	CASSLSGPHSYEQYF	TGTGCCAGCAGCCTATCGGGACCGCACTCCTACGAGCAGTACTTC
NA	few	TRBV19	TRBJ1-1	CASKKGPGAPNTEAFF	TGTGCCAGCAAGAAGGGGCCGGGGGCGCCGAACACTGAAGCTTTCTTT
NA	NA	TRBV5-6	TRBJ1-1	CASSARVLFTEAFF	TGTGCCAGCAGCGCCCGGGTTCTGTTCACTGAAGCTTTCTTT
TRBD1	NA	TRBV28	TRBJ1-4	CAIGTGFGEKLFF	TGTGCCATTGGGACAGGCTTCGGGGAAAAACTGTTTTTT
TRBD1	NA	TRBV11-2	TRBJ2-3	CASSPGTSLGTGRTDTQYF	TGTGCCAGCAGCCCCGGGACCAGCCTTGGGACAGGACGCACAGATACGCAGTATTTT
TRBD1	NA	TRBV7-2	TRBJ2-1	CASSTGQGVDEQFF	TGTGCCAGCAGCACGGGACAGGGAGTCGATGAGCAGTTCTTC
NA	NA	TRBV4-3	TRBJ1-6	CASSQDDGSYNSPLHF	TGCGCCAGCAGCCAAGATGACGGTTCCTATAATTCACCCCTCCACTTT
NA	NA	TRBV4-2	TRBJ2-7	CASSVDGADYEQYF	TGTGCCAGCAGCGTGGATGGCGCGGACTACGAGCAGTACTTC
NA	NA	TRBV5-1	TRBJ2-1	CASSLGFLSYNEQFF	TGCGCCAGCAGCTTGGGTTTCCTCTCCTACAATGAGCAGTTCTTC
TRBD1	few	TRBV19	TRBJ1-5	CASSTQTGGNQPQHF	TGTGCCAGTAGTACTCAGACAGGGGGCAATCAGCCCCAGCATTTT